The next 12 T cell receptor beta chains were all read from a single sample in a study of blood T cell repertoires in COVID-19. TCRdb's table, derived via immunoSEQ multiplex PCR, lists solely in-frame clones and lacks some. The top ten hold under 3.5% of the sample, which has roughly 120,000 clones, more than 80% seen once. The material sequenced was peripheral blood. The source of these receptors is a woman over 75 with COVID-19, enrolled during active disease.

This chain links TRBV7-2 with TRBJ2-7; D is possibly TRBD1 (5 bases). The CDR3 is 16 residues long. CDR1 is SGHTA, CDR2 FQGNSA, per germline. V lost 5 bases to trimming and J lost 1 base, with 18 bases between them. The CDR3, as DNA: TGTGCCAGCAGCAGAACACATACAGGAAAATCCTACGAGCAGTACTTC. Amino acid sequence: CASSRTHTGKSYEQYF. The full variable domain, rest sourced from reference TRBV7-2 and TRBJ2-7, is GAGVSQSPSNKVTEKGKDVELRCDPISGHTALYWYRQSLGQGLEFLIYFQGNSAPDKSGLPSDRFSAERTGGSVSTLTIQRTQQEDSAVYLCASSRTHTGKSYEQYFGPGTRLTVT.

This chain uses TRBV19 with TRBJ1-5, with unresolved D. V was pared by 5 bases and J by 7 bases, with 9 bases between. CDR3 size: 12 residues. Germline CDR1 and CDR2: LNHDA and SQIVND (reference sequence). The CDR3 here is CASSPTSQPQHF. CDR3 coding DNA: TGTGCCAGTAGTCCCACTAGCCAGCCCCAGCATTTT.

This clone was found a few times. The chain recombines TRBV3-1 (or the pseudogene TRBV3-2) with TRBJ1-5, with D tentatively TRBD1 (6 bases). The germline V and J ends were trimmed by 3 bases and 5 bases, with 8 bases remaining between them. The length of the CDR3 is 13 residues. In germline, CDR1 is LGHDT, CDR2 YNNKEL (reference sequence). In nucleotides, the CDR3 is TGTGCCAGCAGCCAGTGGACAGATCAGCCCCAGCATTTT. Encoded protein: CASSQWTDQPQHF.

The chain has TRBV7-9 and TRBJ2-5; TRBD2 might be the D (5 bases). The germline CDR1 and CDR2 sequences are SEHNR and FQNEAQ (reference sequence). Deletions cut 1 base from V and 5 bases from J, with 14 bases between. The CDR3 is made up of 15 amino acids. The CDR3 DNA sequence: TGTGCCAGCAGCTTAGATGGTGGGGAGCGGGAGACCCAGTACTTC. Translating it yields CASSLDGGERETQYF. Full variable domain (rest looked up from reference TRBV7-9 and TRBJ2-5): DTGVSQNPRHKITKRGQNVTFRCDPISEHNRLYWYRQTLGQGPEFLTYFQNEAQLEKSRLLSDRFSAERPKGSFSTLEIQRTEQGDSAMYLCASSLDGGERETQYFGPGTRLLVL.

The rearrangement links TRBV27 to TRBJ1-6; 7 nucleotides agree with TRBD1. The CDR3 has 15 amino acids. Germline CDR1 reads MNHEY; CDR2 reads SMNVEV (reference sequence). V lost 7 bases to trimming and J lost 7 bases; unmatched junction nucleotides: 10. This chain's CDR3 is CASKVTGVTNSPLHF. CDR3 sequence (DNA): TGTGCCAGCAAGGTTACAGGGGTTACAAATTCACCCCTCCACTTT.

This sequence joins TRBV24-1 and TRBJ2-1; 8 bases are shared with TRBD1. CDR3 size: 16 residues. The trim removed 4 bases at V and 2 bases at J, leaving 6 bases unmatched. CDR1 and CDR2 (germline): KGHDR, SFDVKD. CDR3 region: CATSDYDRGTYNEQFF. The CDR3 DNA sequence: TGTGCCACCAGTGACTATGACAGGGGCACCTACAATGAGCAGTTCTTC.

This clone was seen once. This CDR3 is CASSLIAGVNEQYF. The CDR3 DNA follows: TGCGCCAGCAGCTTGATCGCAGGGGTCAACGAGCAGTACTTC. This sequence joins TRBV5-1 and TRBJ2-7; the D gene is possibly TRBD1 (6 bases). Trimming cost V 1 base and J 5 bases, with 13 bases left between them. The germline CDR1 and CDR2 sequences are SGHRS and YFSETQ. The CDR3 runs to 14 residues.

The chain joins TRBV20-1 to TRBJ1-1; D uncertain. Germline lookup yields CDR1 DFQATT and CDR2 SNEGSKA (reference sequence). V gave up 0 bases and J gave up 12 bases, with 11 bases separating them. The CDR3 is 11 residues long. The DNA of the CDR3 is TGCAGTGCTAGAGATCCCCGTGAGACTTTCTTT. Its translation is CSARDPRETFF.

This rearrangement joins TRBV29-1 to TRBJ2-7; TRBD1 is a possible D gene (6 bases). The CDR3 is 14 residues long. Germline V gene lookup returns CDR1 SQVTM and CDR2 ANQGSEA. The germline V and J ends were trimmed by 5 bases and 5 bases, with 19 bases remaining between them. CDR3 bases: TGCAGCGTTCAAGGGGGTATCGGGGTCCACGAGCAGTACTTC. Protein: CSVQGGIGVHEQYF.

The J gene is TRBJ1-2, the V gene TRBV5-6, with D maybe TRBD1 (5 bases). The ends were cut back, 1 base at V and 6 bases at J, with 10 bases in the middle. The CDR3 totals 13 residues. Germline V gives CDR1 SGHDT, CDR2 YYEEEE. The CDR3 sequence: CASSLRQGDGYTF. In DNA, the CDR3 is TGTGCCAGCAGCTTGCGCCAGGGCGATGGCTACACCTTC.

This chain links TRBV2 with TRBJ2-7; D gene unclear. Between the trimmed V and J ends, which lost 2 bases and 4 bases, there was a span of 6 bases. Germline V lookup: CDR1 SNHLY, CDR2 FYNNEI. The CDR3 covers 12 residues. The CDR3 DNA reads as TGTGCCAGCAGTGAAATCGGGTACGAGCAGTACTTC. Residues: CASSEIGYEQYF. The variable domain in full, completed from reference TRBV2 and TRBJ2-7, reads EPEVTQTPSHQVTQMGQEVILRCVPISNHLYFYWYRQILGQKVEFLVSFYNNEISEKSEIFDDQFSVERPDGSNFTLKIRSTKLEDSAMYFCASSEIGYEQYFGPGTRLTVT.

The rearrangement links TRBV19 to TRBJ2-7; TRBD2 agrees at 8 bases. V shed 4 bases and J 0 bases; nucleotides not matched to a gene: 2. The V gene's germline CDR1 is LNHDA and CDR2 SQIVND (reference sequence). CDR3 length: 14 residues. The CDR3 here is CASSSGGTSYEQYF. As DNA, the CDR3 is TGTGCCAGTAGTAGCGGGGGGACCTCCTACGAGCAGTACTTC. Variable domain in full (rest from reference TRBV19 and TRBJ2-7): DGGITQSPKYLFRKEGQNVTLSCEQNLNHDAMYWYRQDPGQGLRLIYYSQIVNDFQKGDIAEGYSVSREKKESFPLTVTSAQKNPTAFYLCASSSGGTSYEQYFGPGTRLTVT.